Listed below are T cell receptor beta chains from one sample, sequenced in a study of CD4 and CD8 cells across lung adenocarcinoma regions. One entry per CDR3 protein results from TCRdb running MiXCR on the PCR reads. The table records 4,900 or so distinct CDR3 sequences, 50% to 60% of them present only once. The sequenced material came from CD4+ T cells from the center of a lung tumor. These receptors all come from a male donor with lung adenocarcinoma. The CD4 and CD8 labels of this study may be unreliable. The CDR3 runs from the conserved cysteine through the conserved F or W. Not all rows give a size; the values are once, few, many and, for expanded clones, a class.

>TRBV4-1|TRBJ2-1|NA|15
CASSRLAGEGNEQFF
>TRBV7-2|TRBJ1-2|NA|15
CASSLDAGAIAGYTF
>TRBV6-1|TRBJ2-2|NA|14
CASSADRVGGELFF
>TRBV4-1|TRBJ2-5|NA|19
CASSQDKDGGEAEPDTQYF
>TRBV6-4|TRBJ2-4|NA|16
CASSDSGGGAKNTQYF
>TRBV12-3/TRBV12-4|TRBJ2-5|few|14
CASSLSGTSGTQYF
>TRBV6-1|TRBJ2-7|medium-sized|14
CASRERGSGYEQYF
>TRBV4-1|TRBJ2-1|NA|15
CASSLTSGRANEQFF
>TRBV6-1|TRBJ1-3|once|16
CASSVTQGAGGNTIYF
>TRBV6-1|TRBJ2-5|NA|14
CAGSGGRDPETQYF
>TRBV4-1|TRBJ2-3|NA|12
CASSQVTDTQYF
>TRBV6-1|TRBJ2-4|NA|17
CASSARHGGLAQNTQYF
>TRBV6-1|TRBJ1-4|medium-sized|11
CASSHNEKLFF
>TRBV6-1|TRBJ2-1|NA|12
CASNQQGREQFF
>TRBV6-5|TRBJ1-5|medium-sized|15
CASSYSQFSNQPQHF
>TRBV6-1|TRBJ1-1|few|14
CASNRILGDTEAFF
>TRBV6-1|TRBJ2-7|NA|16
CASSGRDRGGLYEQYF